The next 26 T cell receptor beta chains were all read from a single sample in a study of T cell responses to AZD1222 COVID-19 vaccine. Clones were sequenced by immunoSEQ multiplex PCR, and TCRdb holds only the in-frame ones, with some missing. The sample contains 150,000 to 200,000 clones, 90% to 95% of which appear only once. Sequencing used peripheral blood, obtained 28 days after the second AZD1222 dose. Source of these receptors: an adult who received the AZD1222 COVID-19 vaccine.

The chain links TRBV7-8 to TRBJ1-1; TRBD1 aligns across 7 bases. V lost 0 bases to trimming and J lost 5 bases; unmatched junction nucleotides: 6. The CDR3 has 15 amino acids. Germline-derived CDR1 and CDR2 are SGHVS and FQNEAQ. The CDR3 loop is CASSLAQTGQTEAFF. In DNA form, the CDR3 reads TGTGCCAGCAGCTTAGCTCAGACAGGGCAGACTGAAGCTTTCTTT.

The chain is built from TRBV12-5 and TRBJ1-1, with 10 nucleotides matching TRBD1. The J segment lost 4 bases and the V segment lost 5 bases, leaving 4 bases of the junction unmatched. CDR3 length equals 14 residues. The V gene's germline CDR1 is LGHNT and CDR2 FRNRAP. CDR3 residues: CASGLGQGITEAFF. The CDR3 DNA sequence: TGTGCTAGTGGTCTGGGACAGGGGATCACTGAAGCTTTCTTT.

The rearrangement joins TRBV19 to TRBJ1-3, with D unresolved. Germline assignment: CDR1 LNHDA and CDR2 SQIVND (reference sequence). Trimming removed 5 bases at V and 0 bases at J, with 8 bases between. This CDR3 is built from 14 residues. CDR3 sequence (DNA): TGTGCCAGTAGTTGGCGGAACTCTGGAAACACCATATATTTT. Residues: CASSWRNSGNTIYF.

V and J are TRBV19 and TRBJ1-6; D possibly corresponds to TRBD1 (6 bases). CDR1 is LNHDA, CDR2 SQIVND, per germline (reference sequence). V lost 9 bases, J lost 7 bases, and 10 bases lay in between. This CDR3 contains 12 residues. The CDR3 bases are TGTGCCAGCAAACAGGGAAATTCACCCCTCCACTTT. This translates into CASKQGNSPLHF.

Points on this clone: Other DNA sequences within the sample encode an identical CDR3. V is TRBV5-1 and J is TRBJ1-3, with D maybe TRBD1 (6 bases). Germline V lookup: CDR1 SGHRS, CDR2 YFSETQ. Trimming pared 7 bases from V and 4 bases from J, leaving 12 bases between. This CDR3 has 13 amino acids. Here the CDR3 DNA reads TGCGCCAGCTCGACAGGCTCAGGAAACACCATATATTTT. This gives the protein CASSTGSGNTIYF.

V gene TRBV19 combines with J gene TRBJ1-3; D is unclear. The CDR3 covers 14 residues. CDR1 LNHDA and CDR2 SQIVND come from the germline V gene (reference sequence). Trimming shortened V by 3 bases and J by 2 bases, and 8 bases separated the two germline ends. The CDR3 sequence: CASSIIGAGNTIYF. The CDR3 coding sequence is TGTGCCAGTAGTATTATCGGGGCTGGAAACACCATATATTTT.

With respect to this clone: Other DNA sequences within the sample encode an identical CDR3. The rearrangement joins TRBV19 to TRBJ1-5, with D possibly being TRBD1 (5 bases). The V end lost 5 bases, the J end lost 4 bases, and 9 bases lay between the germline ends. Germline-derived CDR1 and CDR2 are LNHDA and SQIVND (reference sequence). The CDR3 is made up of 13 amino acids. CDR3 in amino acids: CASSPGLNQPQHF. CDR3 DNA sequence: TGTGCCAGTAGTCCAGGGCTAAATCAGCCCCAGCATTTT.

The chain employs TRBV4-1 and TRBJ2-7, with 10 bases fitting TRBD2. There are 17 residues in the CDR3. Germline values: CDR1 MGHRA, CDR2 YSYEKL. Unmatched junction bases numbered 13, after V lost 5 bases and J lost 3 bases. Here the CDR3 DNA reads TGCGCCAGCAGCTATAACGCGGAGGCTAGCGGGGGCTACGAGCAGTACTTC. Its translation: CASSYNAEASGGYEQYF.

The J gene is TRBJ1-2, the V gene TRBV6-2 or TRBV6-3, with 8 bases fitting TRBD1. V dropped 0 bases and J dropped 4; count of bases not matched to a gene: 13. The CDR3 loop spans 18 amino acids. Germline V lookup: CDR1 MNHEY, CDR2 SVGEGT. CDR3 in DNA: TGTGCCAGCAGTTACTCGATGGACAGGGAGTGGACGAGCTATGGCTACACCTTC. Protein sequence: CASSYSMDREWTSYGYTF.

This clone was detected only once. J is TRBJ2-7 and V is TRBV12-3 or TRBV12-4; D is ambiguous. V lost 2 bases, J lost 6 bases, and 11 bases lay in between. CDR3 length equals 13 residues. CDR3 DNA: TGTGCCAGCAGTTTAAAGCATGGCGGCGAGCAGTACTTC. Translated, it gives CASSLKHGGEQYF.

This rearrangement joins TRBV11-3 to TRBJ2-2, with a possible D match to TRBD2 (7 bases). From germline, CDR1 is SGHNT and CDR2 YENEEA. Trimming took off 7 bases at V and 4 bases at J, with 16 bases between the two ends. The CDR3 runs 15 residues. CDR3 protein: CASTWGGPSTGELFF. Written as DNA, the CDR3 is TGTGCCAGCACCTGGGGGGGCCCTTCCACCGGGGAGCTGTTTTTT.

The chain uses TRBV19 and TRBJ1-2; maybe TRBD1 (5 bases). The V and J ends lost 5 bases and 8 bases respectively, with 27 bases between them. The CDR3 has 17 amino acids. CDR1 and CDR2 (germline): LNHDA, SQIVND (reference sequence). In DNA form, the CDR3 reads TGTGCCAGTAGTGAAGGAGCAGGGAACAATCTCTTATCCGGCTACACCTTC. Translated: CASSEGAGNNLLSGYTF.

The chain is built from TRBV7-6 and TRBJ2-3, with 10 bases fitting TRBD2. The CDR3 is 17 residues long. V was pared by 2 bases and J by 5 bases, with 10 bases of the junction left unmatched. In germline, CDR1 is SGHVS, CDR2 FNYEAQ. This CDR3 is CASSLRPSGGRGDTQYF. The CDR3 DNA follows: TGTGCCAGCAGCTTACGCCCTAGCGGGGGTAGAGGAGATACGCAGTATTTT.

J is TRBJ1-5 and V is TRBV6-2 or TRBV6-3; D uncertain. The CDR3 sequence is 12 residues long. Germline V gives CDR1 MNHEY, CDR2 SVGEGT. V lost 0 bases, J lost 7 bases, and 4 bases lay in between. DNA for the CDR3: TGTGCCAGCAGTTACTCCCCCCAGCCCCAGCATTTT. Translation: CASSYSPQPQHF.

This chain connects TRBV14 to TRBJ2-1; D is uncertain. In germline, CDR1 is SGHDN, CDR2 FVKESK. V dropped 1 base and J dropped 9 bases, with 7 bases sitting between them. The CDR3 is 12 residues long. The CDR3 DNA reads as TGTGCCAGCAGCCAAGGCTGGTCTGAGCAGTTCTTC. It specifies CASSQGWSEQFF.

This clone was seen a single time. The CDR3 nucleotides read TGTGCAAGTCGCTCCCTACTAGCGGGGGCCATCACAGATACGCAGTATTTT. Translating gives CASRSLLAGAITDTQYF. This chain joins TRBV12-2 and TRBJ2-3; the table's D call TRBD2 went unverified against the DNA. TRBV12-2 is noted as a pseudogene. This CDR3 comprises 17 residues.

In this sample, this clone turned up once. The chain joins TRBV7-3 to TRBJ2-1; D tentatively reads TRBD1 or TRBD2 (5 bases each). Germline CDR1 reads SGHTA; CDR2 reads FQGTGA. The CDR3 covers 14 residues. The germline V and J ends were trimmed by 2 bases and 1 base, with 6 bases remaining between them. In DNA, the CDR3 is TGTGCCAGCAGCTTAGAGGGGTCCTACAATGAGCAGTTCTTC. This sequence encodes CASSLEGSYNEQFF.

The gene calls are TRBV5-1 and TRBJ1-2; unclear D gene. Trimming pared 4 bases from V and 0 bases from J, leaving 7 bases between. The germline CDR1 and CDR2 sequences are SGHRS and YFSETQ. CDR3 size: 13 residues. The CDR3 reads CASSLEPNYGYTF. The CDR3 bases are TGCGCCAGCAGCCTGGAGCCTAACTATGGCTACACCTTC.

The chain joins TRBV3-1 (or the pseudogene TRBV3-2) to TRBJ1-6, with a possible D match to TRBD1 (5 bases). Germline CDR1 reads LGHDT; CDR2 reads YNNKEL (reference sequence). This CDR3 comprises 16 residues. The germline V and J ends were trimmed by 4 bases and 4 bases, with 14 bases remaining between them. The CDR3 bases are TGTGCCAGCAGCCGGGAGGGCAGACAGTATAATTCACCCCTCCACTTT. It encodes CASSREGRQYNSPLHF.

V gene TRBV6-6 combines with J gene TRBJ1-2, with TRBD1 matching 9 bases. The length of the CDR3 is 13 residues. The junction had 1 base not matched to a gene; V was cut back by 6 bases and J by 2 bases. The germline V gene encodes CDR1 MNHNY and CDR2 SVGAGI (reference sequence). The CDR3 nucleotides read TGTGCCAGCAGCGACAGGGGGAACTATGGCTACACCTTC. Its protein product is CASSDRGNYGYTF.

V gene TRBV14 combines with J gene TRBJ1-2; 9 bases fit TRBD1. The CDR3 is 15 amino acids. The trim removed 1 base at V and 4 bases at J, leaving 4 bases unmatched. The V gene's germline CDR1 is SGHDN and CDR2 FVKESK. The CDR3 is CASSQGWTGVYGYTF. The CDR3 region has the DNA TGTGCCAGCAGCCAAGGCTGGACAGGGGTCTATGGCTACACCTTC.

CDR3 nucleotide sequence: TGTGCCAGCAGCTTATACAGAAACTCCTACGAGCAGTACTTC. Amino acid sequence: CASSLYRNSYEQYF. The V call is TRBV5-5, the J call TRBJ2-7; no reliable D call. The CDR3 totals 14 residues. The germline CDR1 and CDR2 sequences are SGHKS and YYEKEE (reference sequence). Trimming pared 2 bases from V and 0 bases from J, leaving 9 bases between.

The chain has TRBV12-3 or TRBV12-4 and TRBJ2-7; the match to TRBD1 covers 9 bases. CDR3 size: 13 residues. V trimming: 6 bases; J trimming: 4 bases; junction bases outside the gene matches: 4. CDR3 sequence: CASREQGAYEQYF. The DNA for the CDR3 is TGTGCCAGCAGGGAACAGGGGGCTTACGAGCAGTACTTC.

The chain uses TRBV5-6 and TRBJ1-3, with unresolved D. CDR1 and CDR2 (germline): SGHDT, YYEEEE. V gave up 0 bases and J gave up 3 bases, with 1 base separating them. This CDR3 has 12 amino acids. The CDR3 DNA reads TGTGCCAGCAGCTTGGGTGGAAACACCATATATTTT. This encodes CASSLGGNTIYF.

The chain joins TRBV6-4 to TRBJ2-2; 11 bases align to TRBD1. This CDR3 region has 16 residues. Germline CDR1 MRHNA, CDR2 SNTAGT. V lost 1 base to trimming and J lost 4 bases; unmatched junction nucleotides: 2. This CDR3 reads CASSDWGQGGTGELFF. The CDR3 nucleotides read TGTGCCAGCAGTGACTGGGGACAGGGGGGCACCGGGGAGCTGTTTTTT.

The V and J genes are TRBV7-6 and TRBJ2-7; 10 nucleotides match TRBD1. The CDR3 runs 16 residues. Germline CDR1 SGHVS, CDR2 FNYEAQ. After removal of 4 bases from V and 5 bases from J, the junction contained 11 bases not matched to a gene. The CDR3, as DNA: TGTGCCAGCAGCTCTTACTCCGGGACAGGGGACCACGAGCAGTACTTC. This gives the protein CASSSYSGTGDHEQYF.